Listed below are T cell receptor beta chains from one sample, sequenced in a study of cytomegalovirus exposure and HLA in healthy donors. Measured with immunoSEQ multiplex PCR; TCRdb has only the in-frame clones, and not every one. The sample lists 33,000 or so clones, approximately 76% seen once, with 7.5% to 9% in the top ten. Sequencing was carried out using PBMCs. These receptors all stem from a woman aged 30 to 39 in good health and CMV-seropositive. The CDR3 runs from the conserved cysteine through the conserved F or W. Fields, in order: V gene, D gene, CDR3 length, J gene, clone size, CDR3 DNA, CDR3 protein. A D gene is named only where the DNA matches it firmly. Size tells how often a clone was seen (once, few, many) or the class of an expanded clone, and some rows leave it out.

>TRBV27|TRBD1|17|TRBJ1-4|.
TGTGCCAGCAGTACCCGCGACAGGGGCGGAACTAATGAAAAACTGTTTTTT
CASSTRDRGGTNEKLFF
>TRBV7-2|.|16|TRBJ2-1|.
TGTGCCAGCAGCCGTTTGGGGGGAGTCTCCTACAATGAGCAGTTCTTC
CASSRLGGVSYNEQFF
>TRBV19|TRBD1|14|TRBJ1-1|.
TGTGCCAGTAGTCCGGGACAGGGAGGGATGGGGGCTTTCTTT
CASSPGQGGMGAFF
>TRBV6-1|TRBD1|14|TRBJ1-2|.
TGTGCCAGCAGTGTAACGACAGGGGGCGCCGGCTACACCTTC
CASSVTTGGAGYTF
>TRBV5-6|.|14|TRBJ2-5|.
TGTGCCAGCAGCTCGAACAACCAGCAAGAGACCCAGTACTTC
CASSSNNQQETQYF
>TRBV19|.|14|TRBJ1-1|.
TGTGCCAGTAGTCCTAACACAGTAGGCACTGAAGCTTTCTTT
CASSPNTVGTEAFF
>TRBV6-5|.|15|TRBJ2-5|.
TGTGCCAGCAGTCTAGGGGGAGGGCCGGGAGAGACCCAGTACTTC
CASSLGGGPGETQYF
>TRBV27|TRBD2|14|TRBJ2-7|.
TGTGCCAGCAGTTTTCCCACGCGGGGGGGCCTTGAGTACTTC
CASSFPTRGGLEYF
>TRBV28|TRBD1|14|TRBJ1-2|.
TGTGCCAGCACTGTTGACAGGGTCGTAAACGGCTACACCTTC
CASTVDRVVNGYTF
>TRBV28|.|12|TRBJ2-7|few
TGTGCCAGCAGTCCTCTACCCTACGAGCAGTACTTC
CASSPLPYEQYF
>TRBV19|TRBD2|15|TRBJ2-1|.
TGTGCCAGTAGTAATCTAGCGGGGGCCGGGGATGAGCAGTTCTTC
CASSNLAGAGDEQFF
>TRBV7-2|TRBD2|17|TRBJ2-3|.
TGTGCCAGCAGCTTATACACAATAGCGGGGCACACAGATACGCAGTATTTT
CASSLYTIAGHTDTQYF
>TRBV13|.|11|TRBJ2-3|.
TGTGCCAGCAGCCGGACAGATACGCAGTATTTT
CASSRTDTQYF
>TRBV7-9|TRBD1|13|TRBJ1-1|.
TGTGCCAGCAGAGACGGACAGGCTAGTGAAGCTTTCTTT
CASRDGQASEAFF
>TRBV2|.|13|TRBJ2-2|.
TGTGCCAGCCGGCAGCGGCCCACCGGGGAGCTGTTTTTT
CASRQRPTGELFF
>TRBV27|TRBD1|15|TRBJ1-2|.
TGTGCCAGCAGGCGGACAGGGGGATCTAACTATGGCTACACCTTC
CASRRTGGSNYGYTF
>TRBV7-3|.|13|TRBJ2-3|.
TGTGCCAGCAGCGGACAGCCTAGTTATACGCAGTATTTT
CASSGQPSYTQYF
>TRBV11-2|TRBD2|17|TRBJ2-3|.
TGTGCCAGCAGCCAAGGACCGGGACTAGCGGGAAAAGATACGCAGTATTTT
CASSQGPGLAGKDTQYF
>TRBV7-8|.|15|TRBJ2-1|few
TGTGCCAGCAGGACAGAAAGGAGCTCCTACAATGAGCAGTTCTTC
CASRTERSSYNEQFF
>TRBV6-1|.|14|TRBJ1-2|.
TGTGCCAGCCTAGAAACGGGACATTCCCGTGGCTACACCTTC
CASLETGHSRGYTF
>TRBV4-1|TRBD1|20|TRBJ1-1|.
TGCGCCAGCAGCCAAGATGGGATAGTAGGACAGGGGGCCGAAGGGACTGAAGCTTTCTTT
CASSQDGIVGQGAEGTEAFF
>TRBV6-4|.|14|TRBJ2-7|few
TGTGCCAGACCCCTGCCAGGAGGCGCCTACGAGCAGTACTTC
CARPLPGGAYEQYF
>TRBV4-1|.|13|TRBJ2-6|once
TGCGCCAGCAGCCCGGTTGGGGCCAACGTCCTGACTTTC
CASSPVGANVLTF
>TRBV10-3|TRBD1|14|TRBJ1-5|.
TGTGCCACTCACAGGGGAGAGGGCAATCAGCCCCAGCATTTT
CATHRGEGNQPQHF
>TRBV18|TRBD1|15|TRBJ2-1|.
TGTGCCAGCTCACCGATAGTGGGACAGTACAATGAGCAGTTCTTC
CASSPIVGQYNEQFF